The 32 T cell receptor beta chains presented below share a single source sample, sequenced in a study of STAT3 mutations in large granular lymphocyte leukemia. Overall study results and limits: Every T-LGLL patient had at least one immunodominant TCRbeta clonotype.

Sequenced by immunoSEQ multiplex PCR; TCRdb stores in-frame clones only, minus some. The table lists approximately 8,200 clones, less than 90% of them singletons. Their antigens remain unidentified. What was sequenced was peripheral blood mononuclear cells. These TCRs come from a man older than 75 with T-cell large granular lymphocyte leukemia. Some clones in this sample may be carry-over from other donors' samples.

The chain is built from TRBV18 and TRBJ2-3; D uncertain. This CDR3 is 14 amino acids long. V dropped 0 bases and J dropped 5 bases, with 9 bases sitting between them. Per the germline V gene, CDR1 is KGHSH and CDR2 is LQKENI. CDR3 protein: CASSPPSGGDTQYF. In nucleotides, the CDR3 is TGTGCCAGCTCACCACCATCCGGTGGAGATACGCAGTATTTT.

The V gene is TRBV5-1, the J gene TRBJ2-3; the match to TRBD2 covers 10 bases. The CDR3 is made up of 14 amino acids. The V segment lost 5 bases and the J segment 5 bases; nucleotides outside the gene matches: 5. The germline gives CDR1 SGHRS, CDR2 YFSETQ. CDR3 sequence (DNA): TGCGCCAGCAGGACCGGGACTAGCGAAGATACGCAGTATTTT. Amino acid sequence: CASRTGTSEDTQYF.

The rearrangement joins TRBV19 to TRBJ2-7, with 15 bases that match TRBD2. Germline assignment: CDR1 LNHDA and CDR2 SQIVND (reference sequence). With 10 bases clipped from V and 0 bases from J, the junction kept 4 bases outside the gene matches. The CDR3 has 15 residues. CDR3 in DNA: TGTGCCACCGGGACTAGCGGGGGGAGCTCCTACGAGCAGTACTTC. Translation gives CATGTSGGSSYEQYF.

This CDR3 is CASSQSRGRETQYF. The CDR3, as DNA: TGTGCCAGCAGCCAATCGAGGGGCCGGGAGACCCAGTACTTC. The chain employs TRBV27 and TRBJ2-5; D could derive from TRBD1 or TRBD2 (5 bases each). The V and J ends lost 6 bases and 5 bases respectively, with 16 bases between them. There are 14 residues in the CDR3. CDR1 MNHEY and CDR2 SMNVEV come from the germline V gene (reference sequence).

The rearrangement links TRBV5-4 to TRBJ2-5; D is uncertain. In germline, CDR1 is SGHNT, CDR2 YYREEE (reference sequence). This CDR3 contains 14 residues. V dropped 0 bases and J dropped 5 bases, with 11 bases sitting between them. As DNA, the CDR3 is TGTGCCAGCAGCTTGGCGTCGGGTTCCGAGACCCAGTACTTC. It is translated as CASSLASGSETQYF.

The V call is TRBV29-1, the J call TRBJ2-3; D uncertain. The germline V gene has CDR1 SQVTM and CDR2 ANQGSEA. V lost 7 bases and J lost 5, with 10 bases in between. The CDR3 totals 11 residues. The CDR3 nucleotides are TGCAGCGATTGGGCCGGAGATACGCAGTATTTT. This gives the protein CSDWAGDTQYF.

The chain joins TRBV7-9 to TRBJ1-1; D remains ambiguous. Germline V gene lookup returns CDR1 SEHNR and CDR2 FQNEAQ (reference sequence). Trimming pared 0 bases from V and 7 bases from J, leaving 6 bases between. The CDR3 totals 12 residues. The CDR3: CASSLATYEAFF. The CDR3 DNA sequence: TGTGCCAGCAGCTTAGCCACATATGAAGCTTTCTTT.

The rearrangement joins TRBV4-3 to TRBJ1-2; D is unresolved. Deletions cut 0 bases from V and 5 bases from J, with 13 bases between. From germline, CDR1 is LGHNA and CDR2 YSLEER. The length of the CDR3 is 15 residues. The CDR3 DNA sequence: TGCGCCAGCAGCCAAGATCGGAGGAATCAGTATGGCTACACCTTC. It translates to CASSQDRRNQYGYTF.

The chain combines TRBV5-4 with TRBJ2-3; tentatively, D is TRBD1 (5 bases). The CDR3 is 15 residues long. The ends were cut back, 1 base at V and 1 base at J, with 10 bases in the middle. Germline CDR1 reads SGHNT; CDR2 reads YYREEE (reference sequence). CDR3 nucleotide sequence: TGTGCCAGCAGCTTGCAGGGTGAGGGCACAGATACGCAGTATTTT. It yields the protein CASSLQGEGTDTQYF.

The chain recombines TRBV6-5 with TRBJ1-5, with 7 bases matching TRBD1. The V segment lost 4 bases and the J segment 8 bases; nucleotides outside the gene matches: 11. The CDR3 length is 15 residues. Germline CDR1 is MNHEY and CDR2 is SVGAGI. The CDR3 DNA follows: TGTGCCAGCAGTTCGACCCAGGGGGGTGCCGAGCCCCAGCATTTT. This encodes CASSSTQGGAEPQHF.

About this clone itself: At the DNA level, this CDR3 is encoded by other sequences in the same sample as well. This chain uses TRBV6-5 with TRBJ1-6; maybe TRBD1 (6 bases). CDR1 and CDR2 from the germline V gene are MNHEY and SVGAGI. The V gene lost 2 bases and the J gene lost 9 bases, with 14 bases spanning the gap. This CDR3 is built from 15 residues. CDR3 bases: TGTGCCAGCAGTTACGAGCAGCGAGGGGGTTCACCCCTCCACTTT. This sequence encodes CASSYEQRGGSPLHF.

The rearrangement uses TRBV28 and TRBJ2-7, with TRBD1 identical over 8 bases. V trimming: 8 bases; J trimming: 2 bases; junction bases outside the gene matches: 14. The CDR3 contains 16 residues. Germline V gene lookup returns CDR1 MDHEN and CDR2 SYDVKM. The DNA for the CDR3 is TGTGCCAGCGGGTCCCGGACAGGGTTAGGGGCCTACGAGCAGTACTTC. It codes for CASGSRTGLGAYEQYF.

V and J are TRBV5-4 and TRBJ2-7, with 8 positions matching TRBD1. CDR3 length equals 15 residues. Germline assignment: CDR1 SGHNT and CDR2 YYREEE (reference sequence). The V gene end was trimmed by 4 bases and the J gene end by 1 base; junction bases not matched to a gene: 7. Written as DNA, the CDR3 is TGTGCCAGCAGCATACCGGGACAGGATTCCTACGAGCAGTACTTC. Its translation: CASSIPGQDSYEQYF.

The chain uses TRBV7-2 and TRBJ1-4; no firm D call. V lost 1 base and J 7 bases, leaving 13 bases between the germline ends. This CDR3 has 15 amino acids. Germline CDR1 reads SGHTA; CDR2 reads FQGNSA. The CDR3 DNA is TGTGCCAGCAGCTTAGTTTCCCGCGTCACTGAAAAACTGTTTTTT. Its translation is CASSLVSRVTEKLFF.

V and J are TRBV18 and TRBJ1-3, with D uncertain. The CDR3 runs 15 residues. Germline loops: CDR1 KGHSH, CDR2 LQKENI. The V end was cut by 4 bases, the J end by 2 bases, with 12 bases between. The CDR3 DNA follows: TGTGCCAGCTCACATACGACCGAAACTGGAAACACCATATATTTT. Its translation: CASSHTTETGNTIYF.

CDR3 sequence reads: CASSARQYGYTF. CDR3 bases: TGTGCCAGCAGCGCCCGACAGTATGGCTACACCTTC. This chain uses TRBV5-6 with TRBJ1-2, with D possibly TRBD1 on 5 matching bases. The ends were cut back, 4 bases at V and 5 bases at J, with 9 bases in the middle. The CDR3 totals 12 residues. The germline CDR1 and CDR2 sequences are SGHDT and YYEEEE. Full variable domain (remainder filled in from reference TRBV5-6 and TRBJ1-2): DAGVTQSPTHLIKTRGQQVTLRCSPKSGHDTVSWYQQALGQGPQFIFQYYEEEERQRGNFPDRFSGHQFPNYSSELNVNALLLGDSALYLCASSARQYGYTFGSGTRLTVV.

V and J are TRBV9 and TRBJ2-3, with unresolved D. Trimming pared 0 bases from V and 4 bases from J, leaving 15 bases between. Germline V CDR1 and CDR2: SGDLS, YYNGEE. The CDR3 extends over 16 amino acids. The CDR3 sequence is CASSVAAHPGPDTQYF. The CDR3 region has the DNA TGTGCCAGCAGCGTAGCAGCCCACCCTGGCCCAGATACGCAGTATTTT.

The chain uses TRBV5-1 and TRBJ2-3, with 10 bases aligning to TRBD2. The CDR3 runs to 15 residues. The germline CDR1 and CDR2 sequences are SGHRS and YFSETQ. V lost 4 bases and J lost 1; bases outside the gene matches: 3. The chain's CDR3 is CASSIGTSGTDTQYF. CDR3 in DNA: TGCGCCAGCAGCATCGGGACTAGCGGCACAGATACGCAGTATTTT.

This sequence joins TRBV5-1 and TRBJ2-3; TRBD2 matches at 7 bases. Per the germline V gene, CDR1 is SGHRS and CDR2 is YFSETQ. With V trimmed by 0 bases and J by 0 bases, 4 bases remained unmatched. This CDR3 is 16 amino acids long. CDR3 sequence: CASSLGASGSTDTQYF. The CDR3 region has the DNA TGCGCCAGCAGCTTGGGGGCTAGCGGTAGCACAGATACGCAGTATTTT.

The V call is TRBV30, the J call TRBJ1-6, with D perhaps matching TRBD1 (5 bases). CDR1 is GTSNPN and CDR2 is SVGIG in the germline V gene (reference sequence). CDR3 length: 15 amino acids. V was cut by 0 bases and J by 6 bases, with 12 bases left in between. DNA for the CDR3: TGTGCCTGGAGTGTACTTGCAGGGCTTAATTCACCCCTCCACTTT. This sequence encodes CAWSVLAGLNSPLHF.

The chain combines TRBV2 with TRBJ1-5; D might be TRBD1 (5 bases). From germline, CDR1 is SNHLY and CDR2 FYNNEI. The CDR3 has 15 residues. Trimming took 6 bases from V and 0 from J, leaving 12 bases between them. In DNA form, the CDR3 reads TGTGCCAGCAGCGCTTGGGGGGGTAGCAATCAGCCCCAGCATTTT. Amino acid sequence: CASSAWGGSNQPQHF.

The gene calls are TRBV5-4 and TRBJ1-3, with D possibly matching TRBD1 (5 bases). CDR3 length: 15 amino acids. V was trimmed by 4 bases and J by 0 bases, leaving 11 bases between them. Germline V lookup: CDR1 SGHNT, CDR2 YYREEE (reference sequence). The DNA of the CDR3 is TGTGCCAGCAGCGTTGACAGAGCCTCTGGAAACACCATATATTTT. Amino acid sequence: CASSVDRASGNTIYF.

This clone was detected once. The rearrangement joins TRBV19 to TRBJ2-3; TRBD2 matches 8 bases. Germline lookup yields CDR1 LNHDA and CDR2 SQIVND (reference sequence). The CDR3 is 14 residues long. Losses at the gene ends were 3 bases for V and 12 bases for J; bases not matched to a gene: 11. CDR3 DNA sequence: TGTGCCAGTAGTATCCCCACCCCAGCGGGAGACCAGTATTTT. Its translation is CASSIPTPAGDQYF.

The chain carries TRBV18 and TRBJ2-5; D might be TRBD1 (6 bases). Germline V gene data show CDR1 as KGHSH and CDR2 as LQKENI. The CDR3 spans 13 residues. The ends were cut back, 6 bases at V and 3 bases at J, with 11 bases in the middle. CDR3 loop: CASSFRDKETQYF. CDR3 sequence (DNA): TGTGCCAGCTCTTTCAGGGACAAAGAGACCCAGTACTTC. Drawing the rest from reference TRBV18 and TRBJ2-5, the complete variable domain is NAGVMQNPRHLVRRRGQEARLRCSPMKGHSHVYWYRQLPEEGLKFMVYLQKENIIDESGMPKERFSAEFPKEGPSILRIQQVVRGDSAAYFCASSFRDKETQYFGPGTRLLVL.

This sequence joins TRBV29-1 and TRBJ1-1; D is ambiguous. Trimming removed 4 bases from V and 5 bases from J, with 11 bases in between. Germline V gene sequence: CDR1 SQVTM, CDR2 ANQGSEA. CDR3 length equals 12 residues. CDR3 DNA sequence: TGCAGCGTTGGACGGGGAGGGACTGAAGCTTTCTTT. Its translation is CSVGRGGTEAFF.

The chain combines TRBV27 with TRBJ2-2; D gene uncertain. This CDR3 comprises 15 residues. Trimming took 4 bases from V and 0 from J, leaving 9 bases between them. Germline loops: CDR1 MNHEY, CDR2 SMNVEV (reference sequence). This CDR3 reads CASSSLGPNTGELFF. The DNA of the CDR3 is TGTGCCAGCAGTTCGTTAGGTCCGAACACCGGGGAGCTGTTTTTT.

The V call is TRBV30, the J call TRBJ1-1, with a weak D call TRBD1 (5 bases). CDR1 and CDR2 from the germline V gene are GTSNPN and SVGIG (reference sequence). Trimming cost V 3 bases and J 1 base, with 12 bases left between them. The length of the CDR3 is 14 residues. CDR3 protein: CAWSWWGWNTEAFF. The DNA of the CDR3 is TGTGCCTGGAGCTGGTGGGGCTGGAACACTGAAGCTTTCTTT.

The chain joins TRBV5-4 to TRBJ2-5; 7 nucleotides agree with TRBD1. J gave up 5 bases and V 4 bases, and 14 bases lay outside the gene matches. CDR3 size: 16 residues. In germline, CDR1 is SGHNT, CDR2 YYREEE (reference sequence). As DNA, the CDR3 is TGTGCCAGCAGCCCGACAGGGATGGGGGTTCCGGAGACCCAGTACTTC. As protein: CASSPTGMGVPETQYF. Complete variable domain (other parts from reference TRBV5-4 and TRBJ2-5): ETGVTQSPTHLIKTRGQQVTLRCSSQSGHNTVSWYQQALGQGPQFIFQYYREEENGRGNFPPRFSGLQFPNYSSELNVNALELDDSALYLCASSPTGMGVPETQYFGPGTRLLVL.

This chain joins TRBV7-9 and TRBJ2-7; tentative D call: TRBD2 (7 bases). CDR3 size: 15 residues. V lost 5 bases, J lost 2 bases, and 16 bases lay in between. The germline V gene has CDR1 SEHNR and CDR2 FQNEAQ (reference sequence). The chain's CDR3 is CASSIRGAAAYEQYF. The CDR3 DNA is TGTGCCAGCAGCATCCGGGGGGCTGCCGCCTACGAGCAGTACTTC. Full variable domain (missing parts from reference TRBV7-9 and TRBJ2-7): DTGVSQNPRHKITKRGQNVTFRCDPISEHNRLYWYRQTLGQGPEFLTYFQNEAQLEKSRLLSDRFSAERPKGSFSTLEIQRTEQGDSAMYLCASSIRGAAAYEQYFGPGTRLTVT.

The count of this clone is one. The rearrangement joins TRBV25-1 to TRBJ2-5, with D uncertain. Germline CDR1 and CDR2: MGHDK and SYGVNS. This CDR3 spans 13 amino acids. Trimming cost V 2 bases and J 5 bases, with 9 bases left between them. The CDR3 region has the DNA TGTGCCAGCAGTGAACCGCCTTTCGAGACCCAGTACTTC. Protein product: CASSEPPFETQYF.

CDR3: CASSPVTGGPGTGELFF. DNA of the CDR3: TGTGCCAGTAGTCCTGTGACGGGGGGGCCGGGCACCGGGGAGCTGTTTTTT. This chain joins TRBV19 and TRBJ2-2, with 8 nucleotides matching TRBD2. Germline V gene lookup returns CDR1 LNHDA and CDR2 SQIVND (reference sequence). V lost 5 bases and J lost 4; bases outside the gene matches: 12. The CDR3 contains 17 residues.

The chain is built from TRBV11-2 and TRBJ1-1, with D hard to call. V lost 5 bases and J lost 6, with 16 bases in between. Germline V gene data show CDR1 as SGHAT and CDR2 as FQNNGV. The CDR3 has 14 residues. The CDR3 protein is CASSPSGNIAEAFF. In nucleotides, the CDR3 is TGTGCCAGCAGCCCCTCCGGTAACATTGCTGAAGCTTTCTTT. Full variable domain (missing parts from reference TRBV11-2 and TRBJ1-1): EAGVAQSPRYKIIEKRQSVAFWCNPISGHATLYWYQQILGQGPKLLIQFQNNGVVDDSQLPKDRFSAERLKGVDSTLKIQPAKLEDSAVYLCASSPSGNIAEAFFGQGTRLTVV.